This passage covers 24 T cell receptor beta chains from one sample sequenced in a study of technical replicates of blood from a handful of donors. The data were produced by immunoSEQ multiplex PCR, yet TCRdb's version contains in-frame clones alone and is incomplete. The repertoire holds tens of thousands of clones, with around 87% as singletons. The sample consisted of PBMCs. These receptors were taken from a human donor in good health. Some clones in this sample may be carry-over from other donors' samples.

The chain uses TRBV6-5 and TRBJ1-2; weak D call: TRBD1 (5 bases). There are 14 residues in the CDR3. The germline V and J ends were trimmed by 6 bases and 4 bases, with 15 bases remaining between them. Germline V gives CDR1 MNHEY, CDR2 SVGAGI. The CDR3 reads CASREGRDLYGYTF. The CDR3 coding sequence is TGTGCCAGCAGGGAGGGACGAGACCTCTATGGCTACACCTTC.

The chain uses TRBV6-1 and TRBJ1-2; D is uncertain. CDR3 length: 15 amino acids. V shed 1 base and J shed 8 bases, with 17 bases lying between them. The germline V gene has CDR1 MNHNS and CDR2 SASEGT. CDR3 in DNA: TGTGCCAGCAGTGAAGTTTCAGGAGGGCTTGGGGGCTACACCTTC. Amino acid sequence: CASSEVSGGLGGYTF.

This clone was counted only a few times. This sequence joins TRBV5-6 and TRBJ1-2; D gene unclear. CDR3 length: 16 residues. Trimming removed 2 bases from V and 5 bases from J, with 19 bases in between. Germline-derived CDR1 and CDR2 are SGHDT and YYEEEE. CDR3 residues: CASSLNSLNGIYGYTF. In DNA, the CDR3 is TGTGCCAGCAGCTTAAACAGCCTCAACGGCATTTATGGCTACACCTTC.

This clone was seen more than once but under ten times. The J gene is TRBJ2-1, the V gene TRBV7-9; 14 nucleotides match TRBD2. Germline loops: CDR1 SEHNR, CDR2 FQNEAQ (reference sequence). The CDR3 is 13 amino acids. J was trimmed by 9 bases and V by 5 bases; bases with no gene match: 0. In DNA, the CDR3 is TGTGCCAGCAGCGGACTAGCGGGAGGTGAGCAGTTCTTC. Protein: CASSGLAGGEQFF. The full variable domain, completed using reference TRBV7-9 and TRBJ2-1, is DTGVSQNPRHKITKRGQNVTFRCDPISEHNRLYWYRQTLGQGPEFLTYFQNEAQLEKSRLLSDRFSAERPKGSFSTLEIQRTEQGDSAMYLCASSGLAGGEQFFGPGTRLTVL.

The V call is TRBV4-2, the J call TRBJ2-1; TRBD2 matches at 11 bases. This CDR3 is 13 amino acids long. V gave up 3 bases and J gave up 12 bases; unmatched junction bases: 4. CDR1 and CDR2 from the germline V gene are LGHNA and YNFKEQ. The CDR3 protein is CASSQRTSGLQFF. The CDR3, as DNA: TGTGCCAGCAGCCAGCGGACTAGCGGGCTGCAGTTCTTC.

DNA of the CDR3: TGCGCCAGCAGCCAAGTTTTAGTGGCAGATACGCAGTATTTT. It specifies CASSQVLVADTQYF. The rearrangement links TRBV4-1 to TRBJ2-3; D not certain. In germline, CDR1 is MGHRA, CDR2 YSYEKL. There are 14 residues in the CDR3. V lost 1 base and J lost 4, with 9 bases in between.

The rearrangement links TRBV5-1 to TRBJ2-2, with no clear D. The V gene's germline CDR1 is SGHRS and CDR2 YFSETQ. There are 13 residues in the CDR3. The V and J ends lost 3 bases and 7 bases respectively, with 10 bases between them. This CDR3 reads CASSSNSLGELFF. The DNA for the CDR3 is TGCGCCAGCAGCTCGAACTCTCTCGGGGAGCTGTTTTTT.

V is TRBV7-9 and J is TRBJ2-2, with D perhaps matching TRBD1 (5 bases). CDR3 size: 12 residues. The germline V and J ends were trimmed by 5 bases and 7 bases, with 8 bases remaining between them. Germline CDR1 SEHNR, CDR2 FQNEAQ (reference sequence). The CDR3 reads CASSQQVGELFF. The CDR3 region has the DNA TGTGCCAGCAGCCAACAGGTCGGGGAGCTGTTTTTT.

The J gene is TRBJ2-7, the V gene TRBV4-1, with unresolved D. Trimming pared 1 base from V and 2 bases from J, leaving 9 bases between. Germline CDR1 and CDR2: MGHRA and YSYEKL. The CDR3 totals 14 residues. The CDR3 DNA reads as TGCGCCAGCAGCCAAGTGGCCGAAACCTACGAGCAGTACTTC. Translated, it gives CASSQVAETYEQYF.

This chain joins TRBV7-3 and TRBJ2-6; TRBD1 aligns across 8 bases. This CDR3 spans 17 amino acids. Germline loops: CDR1 SGHTA, CDR2 FQGTGA. V lost 5 bases to trimming and J lost 3 bases; unmatched junction nucleotides: 9. The CDR3 spells CASSPGVQGGGANVLTF. CDR3 DNA sequence: TGTGCCAGCAGCCCCGGCGTACAGGGGGGTGGGGCCAACGTCCTGACTTTC.

This chain connects TRBV19 to TRBJ2-3, with D unresolved. The germline V gene encodes CDR1 LNHDA and CDR2 SQIVND (reference sequence). This CDR3 is 14 amino acids long. V lost 5 bases and J lost 6, with 15 bases in between. The CDR3 spells CASSSDSNGDTQYF. CDR3 bases: TGTGCCAGTAGTTCCGATAGCAATGGGGATACGCAGTATTTT. Full variable domain (outside the CDR3, taken from reference TRBV19 and TRBJ2-3): DGGITQSPKYLFRKEGQNVTLSCEQNLNHDAMYWYRQDPGQGLRLIYYSQIVNDFQKGDIAEGYSVSREKKESFPLTVTSAQKNPTAFYLCASSSDSNGDTQYFGPGTRLTVL.

This chain joins TRBV12-5 and TRBJ1-2; D remains unclear. Germline CDR1 reads LGHNT; CDR2 reads FRNRAP. The CDR3 sequence is 13 residues long. Trimming pared 5 bases from V and 2 bases from J, leaving 9 bases between. Written as DNA, the CDR3 is TGTGCTAGTGGTCCGGGGTCGAACTATGGCTACACCTTC. Its protein product is CASGPGSNYGYTF. The entire variable domain, with the rest obtained from reference TRBV12-5 and TRBJ1-2, is as follows: DARVTQTPRHKVTEMGQEVTMRCQPILGHNTVFWYRQTMMQGLELLAYFRNRAPLDDSGMPKDRFSAEMPDATLATLKIQPSEPRDSAVYFCASGPGSNYGYTFGSGTRLTVV.

This clone was found a few times. V is TRBV10-3 and J is TRBJ1-2; 10 bases align to TRBD1. There are 15 residues in the CDR3. The trim removed 5 bases at V and 6 bases at J, leaving 9 bases unmatched. Germline lookup yields CDR1 ENHRY and CDR2 SYGVKD. The CDR3 bases are TGTGCCATCAGTCTGTTGGGACAGGGGAGCGATGGCTACACCTTC. Protein: CAISLLGQGSDGYTF.

V usage is TRBV5-1 and J usage is TRBJ2-3; weak D call: TRBD2 (6 bases). Trimming took 4 bases from V and 2 from J, leaving 14 bases between them. The CDR3 runs 15 residues. Germline CDR1 is SGHRS and CDR2 is YFSETQ. CDR3: CASSRVAESTDTQYF. CDR3 coding DNA: TGCGCCAGCAGCCGCGTAGCGGAGTCCACAGATACGCAGTATTTT. The full variable domain, its missing parts supplied by reference TRBV5-1 and TRBJ2-3, is KAGVTQTPRYLIKTRGQQVTLSCSPISGHRSVSWYQQTPGQGLQFLFEYFSETQRNKGNFPGRFSGRQFSNSRSEMNVSTLELGDSALYLCASSRVAESTDTQYFGPGTRLTVL.

In DNA form, the CDR3 reads TGTGCCAGCAGTGATACCAGGGGAGTCGCTGGAAACACCATATATTTT. Translated, it gives CASSDTRGVAGNTIYF. This chain connects TRBV6-1 to TRBJ1-3; D might be TRBD1 (6 bases). Trimming took 3 bases from V and 2 from J, leaving 14 bases between them. CDR3 length: 16 residues. From germline, CDR1 is MNHNS and CDR2 SASEGT.

This clone was recorded once. V usage is TRBV2 and J usage is TRBJ2-5, with 8 positions matching TRBD1. The germline V gene has CDR1 SNHLY and CDR2 FYNNEI. J gave up 2 bases and V 6 bases, and 5 bases lay outside the gene matches. This CDR3 is 14 amino acids long. Here the CDR3 reads CASSVDRGQETQYF. CDR3 in DNA: TGTGCCAGCAGCGTCGACAGGGGTCAAGAGACCCAGTACTTC.

V is TRBV2 and J is TRBJ2-3; no clear D. Germline V gives CDR1 SNHLY, CDR2 FYNNEI. The CDR3 is made up of 12 amino acids. The V gene lost 7 bases and the J gene lost 8 bases, with 13 bases spanning the gap. The CDR3 loop is CASKSSPATQYF. As DNA, the CDR3 is TGTGCCAGCAAGTCTAGTCCGGCTACGCAGTATTTT. Using reference TRBV2 and TRBJ2-3 for the parts outside the CDR3, the full variable domain is EPEVTQTPSHQVTQMGQEVILRCVPISNHLYFYWYRQILGQKVEFLVSFYNNEISEKSEIFDDQFSVERPDGSNFTLKIRSTKLEDSAMYFCASKSSPATQYFGPGTRLTVL.

The V and J genes are TRBV7-2 and TRBJ2-7; perhaps TRBD2 as D (6 bases). V was pared by 1 base and J by 3 bases, with 10 bases between. The V gene's germline CDR1 is SGHTA and CDR2 FQGNSA. This CDR3 is 14 amino acids long. For the CDR3, the DNA is TGTGCCAGCAGCTTAGACGGGGGAAGCTACGAGCAGTACTTC. Translation: CASSLDGGSYEQYF.

The chain uses TRBV29-1 and TRBJ2-7, with 7 bases lining up with TRBD1. CDR3 length: 15 amino acids. The V gene's germline CDR1 is SQVTM and CDR2 ANQGSEA. V lost 0 bases to trimming and J lost 3 bases; unmatched junction nucleotides: 8. The CDR3 region is CSVEDMRPGGYEQYF. DNA for the CDR3: TGCAGCGTTGAAGACATGCGCCCAGGGGGCTACGAGCAGTACTTC.

The chain joins TRBV29-1 to TRBJ2-7; D call uncertain. The CDR3 contains 11 residues. Germline V lookup: CDR1 SQVTM, CDR2 ANQGSEA. The V gene lost 2 bases and the J gene lost 6 bases, with 8 bases spanning the gap. CDR3 in DNA: TGCAGCGTTGAACAGGTTGGCGAGCAGTACTTC. Translating it yields CSVEQVGEQYF.

This chain links TRBV6-6 with TRBJ2-7; 15 bases line up with TRBD2. V was clipped by 9 bases and J by 6 bases; unmatched bases: 6. Germline V gene data show CDR1 as MNHNY and CDR2 as SVGAGI (reference sequence). The CDR3 length is 14 residues. CDR3 residues: CASTPGLAGGEQYF. Written as DNA, the CDR3 is TGTGCCAGTACTCCGGGACTAGCGGGAGGCGAGCAGTACTTC.

This rearrangement joins TRBV5-1 to TRBJ2-5; tentatively, D is TRBD2 (6 bases). This CDR3 region has 12 residues. In germline, CDR1 is SGHRS, CDR2 YFSETQ. Between the trimmed V and J ends, which lost 5 bases and 5 bases, there was a span of 10 bases. The CDR3 DNA sequence: TGCGCCAGCAGGAGGGGAGGCGAGACCCAGTACTTC. This gives the protein CASRRGGETQYF.

The V and J genes are TRBV18 and TRBJ2-7; possible D gene TRBD2, 6 bases. The germline CDR1 and CDR2 sequences are KGHSH and LQKENI. Trimming pared 5 bases from V and 3 bases from J, leaving 8 bases between. The length of the CDR3 is 12 residues. The CDR3: CASSSSGYEQYF. Here the CDR3 DNA reads TGTGCCAGCTCAAGTAGCGGCTACGAGCAGTACTTC.

CDR3 sequence reads: CAWKGGSSYNEQFF. The CDR3 coding sequence is TGTGCCTGGAAGGGGGGGAGCTCCTACAATGAGCAGTTCTTC. The chain uses TRBV30 and TRBJ2-1; possibly TRBD2 for D (7 bases). Germline assignment: CDR1 GTSNPN and CDR2 SVGIG (reference sequence). Trimming took 4 bases from V and 0 from J, leaving 10 bases between them. The CDR3 spans 14 residues.